This T cell receptor beta chain was recovered during a study of shared clonotypes between healthy human individuals. Study-level points and caveats: Clonotypes that were shared across a handful of donors made up about 5.1% of naive CD4 clonotypes. Estimated clonotype richness was generally higher in naive than memory subsets.

Profiled with immunoSEQ multiplex PCR; TCRdb holds only in-frame clones, not every one. This table holds approximately 530,000 clones, 95% to 97% found once. Concerning this clone: As yet, its antigen is unknown.

The study enrolled healthy HIV-negative adults without recent acute infections or vaccinations as donors. This clonotype was obtained from a woman aged 25 to 39 in good health. Sample: naive CD4+ T cells sorted from blood. Subset in this sample: CD45RA+ positively selected.

CDR3 nucleotide sequence: TGCGCCAGCAGCCCCGGTGGCTACAACTATGGCTACACCTTC. Translating it yields CASSPGGYNYGYTF. The chain employs TRBV5-1 and TRBJ1-2; D not certain. V was pared by 4 bases and J by 2 bases, with 12 bases between. Germline CDR1 is SGHRS and CDR2 is YFSETQ. The CDR3 sequence is 14 residues long.